This T cell receptor beta chain derives from a study of shared clonotypes between healthy human individuals. A remark on this clone: As yet, its antigen is unknown.

Overall study results and limits: Generally, naive subsets came out with larger estimated richness than memory subsets. Some naive CD4 clonotypes, around 4.9%, turned up in common across a few donors.

Those who donated were healthy HIV-negative adults, with no recent acute infections or vaccinations reported. In the study's own analysis: ImmunoSEQ sequences covered only the junction and lacked quality scores; filtering therefore differed. Clones were sequenced by immunoSEQ multiplex PCR, and TCRdb holds only the in-frame ones, with some missing. V, J and clone size are taken as reported in that table, and D and trimming were inferred from the DNA itself. The table records roughly 2.5 million clones, roughly nine tenths of them present only once. The TCR comes from a man aged 18 to 35 in good health. Material for sequencing was naive CD4+ T cells sorted from blood. Sample subset: CD45RA+ positively selected.

The DNA of the CDR3 is TGTGCCAGCAGCTTAGGATCTCGGGCGGGCACCGGGGAGCTGTTTTTT. Translation: CASSLGSRAGTGELFF. This chain links TRBV7-8 with TRBJ2-2; maybe TRBD2 (5 bases). The CDR3 spans 16 residues. The germline CDR1 and CDR2 sequences are SGHVS and FQNEAQ. V lost 1 base, J lost 4 bases, and 13 bases lay in between.